A selection of T cell receptor beta chains follows, all from one sample in a study of CD8+ T cells in alopecia areata. Here immunoSEQ multiplex PCR was the method, and the copy in TCRdb shows in-frame clones only, minus some. The table records some 210,000 clones, roughly three fifths of them present only once. Sequencing used CD4+ T cells sorted from blood, obtained between weeks 43 and 45, from a patient treated with tofacitinib. These receptors came from a human donor with alopecia areata. The CDR3 runs from the conserved cysteine through the conserved F or W. D genes are given only for firm matches. Part of the rows lack a size; the others show once, few, many or a class for expanded clones.

J | V | size | length | D | CDR3 | DNA
TRBJ2-7 | TRBV4-3 | NA | 13 | NA | CASSQEFSREQYF | TGCGCCAGCAGCCAAGAGTTTTCTCGGGAGCAGTACTTC
TRBJ2-7 | TRBV11-2 | few | 12 | NA | CASSLGSGEQYF | TGTGCCAGCAGCTTAGGTTCAGGCGAGCAGTACTTC
TRBJ1-6 | TRBV2 | NA | 14 | TRBD1 | CASRWGQGNSPLHF | TGTGCCAGCAGGTGGGGACAGGGGAATTCACCCCTCCACTTT
TRBJ2-6 | TRBV7-2 | few | 16 | NA | CASSQHRISGANVLTF | TGTGCCAGCAGCCAGCACCGTATCTCTGGGGCCAACGTCCTGACTTTC
TRBJ1-2 | TRBV30 | NA | 14 | NA | CACTMRGLAYGYTF | TGTGCCTGCACAATGAGGGGGTTGGCCTATGGCTACACCTTC
TRBJ2-1 | TRBV19 | NA | 16 | TRBD1 | CASSTPGQAHYNEQFF | TGTGCCAGTAGTACTCCGGGACAGGCGCACTACAATGAGCAGTTCTTC
TRBJ1-2 | TRBV27 | NA | 13 | TRBD1 | CASSQTGDYGYTF | TGTGCCAGCAGTCAAACAGGGGACTATGGCTACACCTTC
TRBJ2-7 | TRBV29-1 | NA | 15 | NA | CSVLERTGSPLEQYF | TGCAGCGTCCTCGAGCGCACAGGATCCCCATTAGAGCAGTACTTC
TRBJ1-4 | TRBV6-5 | few | 15 | TRBD1 | CASSFGTGVNEKLFF | TGTGCCAGCAGTTTTGGGACAGGGGTCAATGAAAAACTGTTTTTT
TRBJ2-1 | TRBV4-3 | few | 19 | NA | CASSQEVQGSPKFYNEQFF | TGCGCCAGCAGCCAAGAGGTCCAGGGATCGCCTAAATTCTACAATGAGCAGTTCTTC
TRBJ1-2 | TRBV6-5 | few | 14 | NA | CASSQVMGRNGYTF | TGTGCCAGCAGCCAAGTAATGGGGAGAAATGGCTACACCTTC
TRBJ2-1 | TRBV5-1 | once | 15 | TRBD2 | CASSDGTSGGNEQFF | TGCGCCAGCAGCGATGGGACTAGCGGGGGGAATGAGCAGTTCTTC
TRBJ2-6 | TRBV5-1 | NA | 18 | TRBD1 | CASSRGQGITSGANVLTF | TGCGCCAGCAGCAGGGGACAGGGAATCACCTCTGGGGCCAACGTCCTGACTTTC
TRBJ2-3 | TRBV29-1 | NA | 16 | TRBD2 | CSVDGTSGGASDTQYF | TGCAGCGTCGACGGGACTAGCGGGGGGGCTTCAGATACGCAGTATTTT
TRBJ2-5 | TRBV29-1 | NA | 12 | TRBD2 | CSGLTSVETQYF | TGCAGCGGATTGACTAGCGTGGAGACCCAGTACTTC
TRBJ2-5 | TRBV28 | few | 15 | NA | CASTLPGGGTETQYF | TGTGCCAGCACCCTACCAGGGGGGGGTACAGAGACCCAGTACTTC
TRBJ1-4 | TRBV4-3 | few | 14 | NA | CASSFGRSNEKLFF | TGCGCCAGCAGCTTTGGACGTAGTAATGAAAAACTGTTTTTT
TRBJ1-2 | TRBV19 | NA | 13 | NA | CASGRRTDYGYTF | TGTGCCAGCGGCCGGCGGACTGACTATGGCTACACCTTC
TRBJ1-1 | TRBV19 | NA | 14 | NA | CASSIGPVNTEAFF | TGTGCCAGTAGTATAGGACCTGTGAACACTGAAGCTTTCTTT
TRBJ2-2 | TRBV10-3 | few | 15 | NA | CAIRSQGAVTGELFF | TGTGCCATCAGAAGCCAGGGCGCTGTCACCGGGGAGCTGTTTTTT
TRBJ1-4 | TRBV27 | NA | 16 | NA | CASRPLSDASREKLFF | TGTGCCAGCAGGCCGTTGAGCGACGCGTCAAGGGAAAAACTGTTTTTT
TRBJ2-1 | TRBV18 | few | 15 | TRBD2 | CASSPQIGTSGEQFF | TGTGCCAGCTCACCACAAATAGGGACTAGCGGTGAGCAGTTCTTC
TRBJ2-3 | TRBV6-1 | NA | 13 | NA | CASSEFLMRTQYF | TGTGCCAGCAGTGAATTCTTGATGCGGACGCAGTATTTT
TRBJ2-1 | TRBV25-1 | NA | 15 | TRBD2 | CASSETAGGGNEQFF | TGTGCCAGCAGTGAAACAGCGGGGGGCGGGAATGAGCAGTTCTTC
TRBJ1-4 | TRBV29-1 | NA | 14 | NA | CSVEPGAAGEKLFF | TGCAGCGTTGAACCCGGGGCTGCGGGTGAAAAACTGTTTTTT
TRBJ2-1 | TRBV5-1 | NA | 14 | TRBD2 | CASSKDGGYNEQFF | TGCGCCAGCAGTAAGGACGGGGGGTACAATGAGCAGTTCTTC
TRBJ2-7 | TRBV10-3 | NA | 13 | TRBD1 | CASRGTGGDEQYF | TGTGCCTCACGAGGGACAGGGGGAGACGAGCAGTACTTC
TRBJ2-7 | TRBV18 | NA | 12 | NA | CASSPEEYEQYF | TGTGCCAGCTCACCAGAAGAGTACGAGCAGTACTTC
TRBJ1-1 | TRBV29-1 | NA | 13 | NA | CSVAGRLNTEAFF | TGCAGCGTTGCAGGGAGGCTGAACACTGAAGCTTTCTTT
TRBJ2-5 | TRBV7-2 | NA | 13 | NA | CASSFLGGETQYF | TGTGCCAGCAGTTTCCTAGGAGGGGAGACCCAGTACTTC
TRBJ2-1 | TRBV5-4 | NA | 15 | NA | CASSLDTGEYNEQFF | TGTGCCAGCAGCTTGGATACGGGGGAATACAATGAGCAGTTCTTC